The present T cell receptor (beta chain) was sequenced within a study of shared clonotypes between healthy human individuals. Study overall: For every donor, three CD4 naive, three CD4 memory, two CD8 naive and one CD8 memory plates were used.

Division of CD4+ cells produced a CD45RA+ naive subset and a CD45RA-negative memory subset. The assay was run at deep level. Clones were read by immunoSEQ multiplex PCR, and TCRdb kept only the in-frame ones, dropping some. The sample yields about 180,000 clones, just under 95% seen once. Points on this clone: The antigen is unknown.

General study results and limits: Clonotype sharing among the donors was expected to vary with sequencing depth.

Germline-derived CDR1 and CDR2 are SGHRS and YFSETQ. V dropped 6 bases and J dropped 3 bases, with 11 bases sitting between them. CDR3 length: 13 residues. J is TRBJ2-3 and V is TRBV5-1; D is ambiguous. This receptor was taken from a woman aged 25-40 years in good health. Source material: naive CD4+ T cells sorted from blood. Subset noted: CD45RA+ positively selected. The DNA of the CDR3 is TGCGCCAGCAAATATGGGCCGACAGATACGCAGTATTTT. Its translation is CASKYGPTDTQYF. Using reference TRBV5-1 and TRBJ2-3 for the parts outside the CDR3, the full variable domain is KAGVTQTPRYLIKTRGQQVTLSCSPISGHRSVSWYQQTPGQGLQFLFEYFSETQRNKGNFPGRFSGRQFSNSRSEMNVSTLELGDSALYLCASKYGPTDTQYFGPGTRLTVL.